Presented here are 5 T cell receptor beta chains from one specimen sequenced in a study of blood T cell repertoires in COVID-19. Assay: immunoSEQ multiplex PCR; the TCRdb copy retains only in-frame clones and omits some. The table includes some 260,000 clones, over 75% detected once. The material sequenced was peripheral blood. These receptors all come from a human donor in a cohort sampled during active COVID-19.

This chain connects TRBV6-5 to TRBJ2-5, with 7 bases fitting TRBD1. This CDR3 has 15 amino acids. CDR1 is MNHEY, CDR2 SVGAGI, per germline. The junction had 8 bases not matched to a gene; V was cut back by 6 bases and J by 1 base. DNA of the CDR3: TGTGCCAGCAGGACGGCCGGGACAGTCCAAGAGACCCAGTACTTC. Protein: CASRTAGTVQETQYF.

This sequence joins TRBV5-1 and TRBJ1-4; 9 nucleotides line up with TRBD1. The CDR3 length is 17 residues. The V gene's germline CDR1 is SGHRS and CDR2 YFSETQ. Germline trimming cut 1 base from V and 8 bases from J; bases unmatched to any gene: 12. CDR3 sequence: CASSLKVPGQGPEKLFF. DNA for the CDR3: TGCGCCAGCAGCTTGAAAGTGCCGGGACAGGGACCCGAAAAACTGTTTTTT.

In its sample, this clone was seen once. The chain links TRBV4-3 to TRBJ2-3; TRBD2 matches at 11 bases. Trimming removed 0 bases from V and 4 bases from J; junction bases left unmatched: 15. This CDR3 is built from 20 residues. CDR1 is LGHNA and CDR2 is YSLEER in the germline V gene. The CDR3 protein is CASSQEGTSGYYPRADTQYF. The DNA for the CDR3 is TGCGCCAGCAGCCAAGAGGGGACTAGCGGTTATTACCCGCGGGCAGATACGCAGTATTTT.

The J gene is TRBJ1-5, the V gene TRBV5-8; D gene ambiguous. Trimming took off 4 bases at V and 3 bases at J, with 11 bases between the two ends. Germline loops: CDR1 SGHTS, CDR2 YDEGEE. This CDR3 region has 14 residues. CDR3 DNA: TGTGCCAGCAGCACAGACATAAACAATCAGCCCCAGCATTTT. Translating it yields CASSTDINNQPQHF.

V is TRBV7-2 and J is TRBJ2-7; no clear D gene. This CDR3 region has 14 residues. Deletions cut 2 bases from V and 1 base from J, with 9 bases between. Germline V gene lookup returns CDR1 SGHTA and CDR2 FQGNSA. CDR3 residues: CASSLLPDSYEQYF. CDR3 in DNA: TGTGCCAGCAGCTTATTACCAGATTCCTACGAGCAGTACTTC.